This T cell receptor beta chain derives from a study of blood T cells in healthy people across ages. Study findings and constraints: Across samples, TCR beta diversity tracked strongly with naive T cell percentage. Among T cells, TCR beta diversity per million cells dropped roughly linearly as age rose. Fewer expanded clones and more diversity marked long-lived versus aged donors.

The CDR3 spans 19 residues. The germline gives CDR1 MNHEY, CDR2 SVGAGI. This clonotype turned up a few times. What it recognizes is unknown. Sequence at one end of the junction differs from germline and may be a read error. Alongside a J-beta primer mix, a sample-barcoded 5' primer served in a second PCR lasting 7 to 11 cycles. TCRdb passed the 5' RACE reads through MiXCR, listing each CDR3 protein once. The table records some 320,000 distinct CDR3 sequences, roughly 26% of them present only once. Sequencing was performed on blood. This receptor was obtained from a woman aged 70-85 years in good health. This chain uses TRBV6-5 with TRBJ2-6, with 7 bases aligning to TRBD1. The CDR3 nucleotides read TGTGCCAGCAGTTCCAACCGGGACAGCCAATTACGTGGGACCAACGTCCTGACTTTC. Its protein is CASSSNRDSQLRGTNVLTF.